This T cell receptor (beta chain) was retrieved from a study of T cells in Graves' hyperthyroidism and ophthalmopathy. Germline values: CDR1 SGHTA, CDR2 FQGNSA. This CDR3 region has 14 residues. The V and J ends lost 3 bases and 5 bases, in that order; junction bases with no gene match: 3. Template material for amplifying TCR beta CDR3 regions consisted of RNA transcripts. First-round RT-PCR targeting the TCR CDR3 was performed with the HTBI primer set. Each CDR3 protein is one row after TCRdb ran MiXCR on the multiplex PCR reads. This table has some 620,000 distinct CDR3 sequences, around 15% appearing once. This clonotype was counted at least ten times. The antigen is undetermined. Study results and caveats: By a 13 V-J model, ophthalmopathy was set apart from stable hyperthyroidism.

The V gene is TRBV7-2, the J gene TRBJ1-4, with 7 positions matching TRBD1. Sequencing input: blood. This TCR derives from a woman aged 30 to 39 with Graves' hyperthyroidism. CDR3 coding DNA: TGTGCCAGCAGCTTGATGGGACAGAATGAAAAACTGTTTTTT. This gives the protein CASSLMGQNEKLFF.